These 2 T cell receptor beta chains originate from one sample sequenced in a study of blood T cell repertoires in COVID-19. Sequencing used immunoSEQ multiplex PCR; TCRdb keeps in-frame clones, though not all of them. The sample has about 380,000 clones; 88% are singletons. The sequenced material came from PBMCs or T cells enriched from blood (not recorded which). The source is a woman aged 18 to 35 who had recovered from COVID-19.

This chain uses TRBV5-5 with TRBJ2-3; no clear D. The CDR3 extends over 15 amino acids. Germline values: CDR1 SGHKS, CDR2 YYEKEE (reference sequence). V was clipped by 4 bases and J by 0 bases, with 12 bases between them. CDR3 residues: CASSITASSTDTQYF. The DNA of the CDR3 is TGTGCCAGCAGCATTACAGCTTCTAGCACAGATACGCAGTATTTT.

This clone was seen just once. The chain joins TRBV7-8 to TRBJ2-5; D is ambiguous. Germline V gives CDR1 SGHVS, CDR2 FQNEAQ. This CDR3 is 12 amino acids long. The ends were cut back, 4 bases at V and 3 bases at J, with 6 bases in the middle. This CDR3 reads CASSYYKETQYF. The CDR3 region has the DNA TGTGCCAGCAGCTACTACAAAGAGACCCAGTACTTC.